This passage covers 8 T cell receptor beta chains from one sample sequenced in a study of graft-versus-host responses after intestinal transplantation. Assay: immunoSEQ multiplex PCR; the TCRdb copy retains only in-frame clones and omits some. The sample holds roughly 120,000 clones, around 94% seen once. Antigen specificity for these receptors is unknown. The starting material was unstimulated CD8+ T cells sorted from spleen or lymph node cells, obtained before transplant. The source of these receptors is a human donor who was the organ donor for an intestinal transplant.

The chain links TRBV4-1 to TRBJ2-2; 9 bases are a match to TRBD1. Germline V gives CDR1 MGHRA, CDR2 YSYEKL. Trimming took 3 bases from V and 6 from J; bases not matched to a gene: 8. The CDR3 totals 16 residues. Written as DNA, the CDR3 is TGCGCCAGCAGCCACGAGGGACAGGGTGGGGCCGGGGAGCTGTTTTTT. This gives the protein CASSHEGQGGAGELFF.

The chain uses TRBV2 and TRBJ1-1, with a possible D match to TRBD1 (6 bases). The CDR3 length is 13 residues. Germline lookup yields CDR1 SNHLY and CDR2 FYNNEI. The germline V and J ends were trimmed by 11 bases and 6 bases, with 19 bases remaining between them. The CDR3 DNA reads TGTGCCGGGAAAGGGGGGATTGCTCCTGAAGCTTTCTTT. This encodes CAGKGGIAPEAFF.

This chain connects TRBV6-6 to TRBJ2-7; 10 bases line up with TRBD2. J was trimmed by 0 bases and V by 2 bases; bases with no gene match: 4. There are 16 residues in the CDR3. The V gene's germline CDR1 is MNHNY and CDR2 SVGAGI (reference sequence). Written as DNA, the CDR3 is TGTGCCAGCAGTTACCTACTAGCGGGACGCTCCTACGAGCAGTACTTC. Translating gives CASSYLLAGRSYEQYF.

The chain carries TRBV15 and TRBJ2-1; 8 bases are a match to TRBD2. J gave up 6 bases and V 3 bases, and 13 bases lay outside the gene matches. From germline, CDR1 is LNHNV and CDR2 YYDKDF (reference sequence). This CDR3 spans 17 amino acids. The CDR3 coding sequence is TGTGCCACCAGCAGTAGCCGACGGGAGGGCCGGGGCAATGAGCAGTTCTTC. It translates to CATSSSRREGRGNEQFF.

J is TRBJ2-7 and V is TRBV14, with a tentative D call TRBD2 (5 bases). Germline V gives CDR1 SGHDN, CDR2 FVKESK. The CDR3 is 13 amino acids. The V end was cut by 0 bases, the J end by 5 bases, with 8 bases between. CDR3: CASSQDRGDEQYF. The CDR3 region has the DNA TGTGCCAGCAGCCAAGATCGGGGAGACGAGCAGTACTTC.

The chain is built from TRBV28 and TRBJ2-7; 9 positions agree with TRBD1. This CDR3 region has 17 residues. V dropped 3 bases and J dropped 1; count of bases not matched to a gene: 10. The germline gives CDR1 MDHEN, CDR2 SYDVKM. This CDR3 is CASSFPTGDRASYEQYF. CDR3 nucleotide sequence: TGTGCCAGCAGTTTCCCGACGGGGGACAGGGCATCCTACGAGCAGTACTTC.

This chain uses TRBV27 with TRBJ2-7, with D possibly matching TRBD2 (6 bases). This CDR3 is built from 15 residues. The germline V gene has CDR1 MNHEY and CDR2 SMNVEV (reference sequence). V dropped 5 bases and J dropped 4 bases, with 18 bases sitting between them. CDR3 DNA: TGTGCCAGCAGTCTCGGGGTATCGGCGGGATACGAGCAGTACTTC. It specifies CASSLGVSAGYEQYF.

V and J are TRBV5-1 and TRBJ2-3; D is unclear. The CDR3 covers 17 residues. The germline CDR1 and CDR2 sequences are SGHRS and YFSETQ. The V gene lost 1 base and the J gene lost 1 base, with 16 bases spanning the gap. The CDR3 loop reads CASSLTGQLSRTDTQYF. CDR3 sequence (DNA): TGCGCCAGCAGCTTGACGGGCCAACTGTCGCGCACAGATACGCAGTATTTT. The full variable domain, in which reference TRBV5-1 and TRBJ2-3 provide the parts outside the CDR3, is KAGVTQTPRYLIKTRGQQVTLSCSPISGHRSVSWYQQTPGQGLQFLFEYFSETQRNKGNFPGRFSGRQFSNSRSEMNVSTLELGDSALYLCASSLTGQLSRTDTQYFGPGTRLTVL.